This TCR beta chain was identified in a study of T cells after yellow fever vaccination. The CDR3 contains 14 residues. V was pared by 4 bases and J by 7 bases, with 14 bases between. Germline V lookup: CDR1 SGHVS, CDR2 FQNEAQ. TCRdb reanalysed the 5' RACE reads using MiXCR and keeps one entry per CDR3 protein. This table has about 63,000 distinct CDR3 sequences, about 7% appearing once. About this clonotype itself: Its antigen remains unknown.

General observations from the study: The secondary response peaked faster, at day 5 versus 15, but was weaker.

V gene TRBV7-8 combines with J gene TRBJ1-3; a possible D gene is TRBD1 (5 bases). This TCR came from a man aged 25-45 years who received the YFV17D yellow fever vaccine. Sequences were derived from CD8+ T cells sorted from PBMCs, sampled 15 days after the yellow fever booster vaccination. The CDR3 here is CASSSPTEENTIYF. CDR3 DNA: TGTGCCAGCAGCTCACCGACAGAGGAGAACACCATATATTTT.